This record looks at one T cell receptor (beta chain) sequence and its context. This specimen comes from a study of blood T cell repertoires in COVID-19. The CDR3 runs to 15 residues. Germline assignment: CDR1 MNHEY and CDR2 SVGAGI. Trimming removed 9 bases from V and 0 bases from J, with 12 bases in between. In the original analysis: Using reference gene primer amplification, nucleated cell counts were estimated. Method: immunoSEQ multiplex PCR; TCRdb's copy keeps in-frame clones and lacks some. That table furnishes V, J and clone size, whereas the DNA furnished D and trimming. The table shows 100,000 to 150,000 clones, with approximately 84% occurring only once.

This receptor was taken from a woman aged 80 or older with acute or convalescent COVID-19. Sequencing was carried out using peripheral blood. V is TRBV6-5 and J is TRBJ1-6; D is unclear. The CDR3 DNA reads as TGTGCCAGTAGTCTTGTGAGCTCCTATAATTCACCCCTCCACTTT. Translated, it gives CASSLVSSYNSPLHF.